The present TCR beta chain was sequenced within a study of T cells in narcolepsy. General study findings and limits: Some memory CD4+ repertoires had no autoreactive clone sequences. Same-patient CSF and blood CD4+ T cell clonotypes included HCRT-specific and TRIB2-specific autoreactive ones.

Notes on this clone: Its specificity is unknown.

Only in-frame clones appear in the TCRdb table, and some are missing; sequencing was by immunoSEQ multiplex PCR. There are more than 10,000 clones in the sample; about 94% occur only once, and about 1.1% lies in the top ten. Germline loops: CDR1 SGHRS, CDR2 YFSETQ. The CDR3 loop spans 15 amino acids. Trimming took 4 bases from V and 3 from J; bases not matched to a gene: 7. The V gene is TRBV5-1, the J gene TRBJ2-1; 7 nucleotides match TRBD2. Sample: CD45RA- memory CD4+ T cells from PBMCs. This clonotype was obtained from a human donor with narcolepsy. CDR3 bases: TGCGCCAGCAGCAGACAAGGCGGGAGCTACAATGAGCAGTTCTTC. This codes for CASSRQGGSYNEQFF.